These T cell receptor beta chains were read from a single sample in a study of OX40 agonist ivuxolimab in advanced cancers. Method: immunoSEQ multiplex PCR; TCRdb's copy keeps in-frame clones and lacks some. The sample contains 100,000 to 150,000 clones, around nine tenths of which appear only once. This material consisted of CD4+ or CD8+ T cells sorted from blood, taken in a trial of the OX40 agonist ivuxolimab. These receptors all come from an adult with an advanced solid tumor such as melanoma, head and neck, liver or kidney cancer. Both conserved end residues are part of each CDR3. Each record gives: D gene, J gene, V gene, clone size, CDR3 protein, CDR3 DNA. A D gene is named only where the DNA matches it firmly. Clone size appears in some rows only: once, few, many, or a class for an expanded clone.

>TRBD1|TRBJ1-5|TRBV2|NA
CASSADRGGNQPQHF
TGTGCCAGCAGTGCGGACAGGGGGGGAAATCAGCCCCAGCATTTT
>TRBD2|TRBJ2-2|TRBV7-2|NA
CASSPSSSGSPGELFF
TGTGCCAGCAGCCCTAGTAGTAGCGGGAGCCCCGGGGAGCTGTTTTTT
>NA|TRBJ1-3|TRBV29-1|once
CSASQGFSGNTIYF
TGCAGCGCCTCACAGGGTTTCTCTGGAAACACCATATATTTT
>NA|TRBJ2-7|TRBV14|once
CASSLFDGVYEQYF
TGTGCCAGCAGCCTCTTCGACGGGGTCTACGAGCAGTACTTC
>NA|TRBJ1-5|TRBV15|NA
CATSRVPGFVGQPQHF
TGTGCCACCAGCAGAGTTCCAGGTTTTGTGGGACAGCCCCAGCATTTT
>TRBD1|TRBJ1-5|TRBV14|NA
CASSQVIGQGAGNAQPQHF
TGTGCCAGCAGCCAAGTCATCGGACAGGGGGCTGGTAATGCTCAGCCCCAGCATTTT
>NA|TRBJ2-6|TRBV7-2|NA
CASSGANVLTF
TGTGCCAGTTCTGGGGCCAACGTCCTGACTTTC
>NA|TRBJ1-5|TRBV7-9|NA
CASSLEGLNQPQHF
TGTGCCAGCAGCTTAGAGGGCCTCAATCAGCCCCAGCATTTT
>NA|TRBJ2-7|TRBV5-5|NA
CASSSNLGASYEQYF
TGTGCCAGCAGCTCGAATCTAGGAGCCTCATACGAGCAGTACTTC
>NA|TRBJ2-2|TRBV19|NA
CASSFTRNTGELFF
TGTGCCAGTAGTTTTACTAGGAACACCGGGGAGCTGTTTTTT
>NA|TRBJ2-3|TRBV6-4|NA
CASSDSSGADTQYF
TGTGCCAGCAGTGACTCTTCGGGAGCGGATACGCAGTATTTT
>NA|TRBJ1-5|TRBV28|NA
CAIGGISNQPQHF
TGTGCCATCGGGGGGATTAGCAATCAGCCCCAGCATTTT
>NA|TRBJ1-5|TRBV30|once
CAWSVQGYQPQHF
TGTGCCTGGAGTGTTCAGGGGTACCAGCCCCAGCATTTT
>NA|TRBJ1-2|TRBV19|NA
CASTAGRPGDYGYTF
TGTGCCAGTACGGCAGGCCGCCCAGGGGACTATGGCTACACCTTC
>NA|TRBJ2-7|TRBV5-6|once
CASSSTFYEQYF
TGTGCCAGCAGCTCCACCTTTTACGAGCAGTACTTC
>NA|TRBJ2-1|TRBV7-3|NA
CASSDTGYNEQFF
TGTGCCAGCAGCGACACAGGGTACAATGAGCAGTTCTTC
>TRBD2|TRBJ2-2|TRBV14|NA
CASSQGSGRSGELFF
TGTGCCAGCAGCCAAGGTAGCGGGAGGTCCGGGGAGCTGTTTTTT
>NA|TRBJ2-3|TRBV6-6|NA
CASSQGGIQDTQYF
TGTGCCAGCAGCCAAGGGGGGATTCAAGATACGCAGTATTTT
>NA|TRBJ2-1|TRBV5-1|NA
CASSLGRNEQFF
TGCGCCAGCAGCTTGGGCAGGAATGAGCAGTTCTTC
>NA|TRBJ1-1|TRBV2|few
CASSDLNPNTEAFF
TGTGCCAGCAGTGATCTAAATCCAAACACTGAAGCTTTCTTT